The next 9 T cell receptor beta chains were all read from a single sample in a study of blood T cell repertoires in COVID-19. Repertoires were generated with immunoSEQ multiplex PCR, while TCRdb's copy carries only in-frame clones and drops some. This table holds 150,000 to 200,000 clones, around 83% found once. Sequenced material: PBMCs or T cells enriched from blood (not recorded which). Receptor source: a woman aged 35 to 49 in a cohort exposed to, infected with or recovered from COVID-19 (not recorded which).

The chain couples TRBV7-8 to TRBJ1-5, with no clear D. This CDR3 spans 17 amino acids. CDR1 is SGHVS and CDR2 is FQNEAQ in the germline V gene. Trimming took off 3 bases at V and 3 bases at J, with 18 bases between the two ends. The CDR3, as DNA: TGTGCCAGCAGCTTTACGAGAACGTACGAAAACAATCAGCCCCAGCATTTT. It specifies CASSFTRTYENNQPQHF.

The CDR3 sequence is CASSPGLAGAGGETQYF. The CDR3 DNA reads TGTGCCAGCAGCCCCGGACTAGCGGGGGCCGGGGGAGAGACCCAGTACTTC. The chain joins TRBV3-1 (or the pseudogene TRBV3-2) to TRBJ2-5, with 13 bases matching TRBD2. Germline assignment: CDR1 LGHDT and CDR2 YNNKEL (reference sequence). The CDR3 spans 17 residues. The ends lost 4 bases at V and 4 bases at J; junction bases unmatched: 9.

The CDR3 loop reads CASSSPTGDLSPLHF. DNA for the CDR3: TGTGCCAGTAGTTCCCCGACAGGGGACCTTTCACCCCTCCACTTT. The chain recombines TRBV19 with TRBJ1-6; 8 bases match TRBD1. The CDR3 is 15 amino acids. Losses at the gene ends were 5 bases for V and 9 bases for J; bases not matched to a gene: 9. CDR1 and CDR2 (germline): LNHDA, SQIVND (reference sequence).

This clone has a single count. V and J are TRBV7-2 and TRBJ2-1, with D perhaps TRBD1 (5 bases). V lost 5 bases and J lost 6, with 17 bases in between. This CDR3 is 15 amino acids long. Germline V CDR1 and CDR2: SGHTA, FQGNSA. CDR3 residues: CASSLRGQGGNEQFF. In DNA form, the CDR3 reads TGTGCCAGCAGCCTAAGGGGTCAGGGTGGCAATGAGCAGTTCTTC. The complete variable domain, with remaining parts taken from reference TRBV7-2 and TRBJ2-1, reads GAGVSQSPSNKVTEKGKDVELRCDPISGHTALYWYRQSLGQGLEFLIYFQGNSAPDKSGLPSDRFSAERTGGSVSTLTIQRTQQEDSAVYLCASSLRGQGGNEQFFGPGTRLTVL.

V usage is TRBV5-1 and J usage is TRBJ2-5, with no clear D. V was clipped by 0 bases and J by 0 bases, with 6 bases between them. The germline gives CDR1 SGHRS, CDR2 YFSETQ. This CDR3 region has 14 residues. CDR3 loop: CASSLDIYQETQYF. Here the CDR3 DNA reads TGCGCCAGCAGCTTGGACATTTACCAAGAGACCCAGTACTTC.

The genes are TRBV21-1 and TRBJ1-2; the table's D call of TRBD1 was not tested on the DNA. TRBV21-1 is flagged as a pseudogene. The CDR3 loop spans 14 amino acids. The CDR3 nucleotides read TGTGCCAGCAGGTCAGGGGGTGCTAACTATGGCTACACCTTC. Protein: CASRSGGANYGYTF.

The chain uses TRBV9 and TRBJ2-3; 10 positions agree with TRBD1. Per the germline V gene, CDR1 is SGDLS and CDR2 is YYNGEE. V shed 3 bases, J shed 6 bases, and the junction held 4 bases outside the gene matches. CDR3 length equals 14 residues. The chain's CDR3 is CASSGRQGADTQYF. Here the CDR3 DNA reads TGTGCCAGCAGCGGACGACAGGGGGCGGATACGCAGTATTTT. Supplemented by reference TRBV9 and TRBJ2-3, the full variable domain reads DSGVTQTPKHLITATGQRVTLRCSPRSGDLSVYWYQQSLDQGLQFLIQYYNGEERAKGNILERFSAQQFPDLHSELNLSSLELGDSALYFCASSGRQGADTQYFGPGTRLTVL.

This clone was counted a single time. The chain combines TRBV15 with TRBJ2-7; no reliable D call. Looked up from germline, CDR1 is LNHNV and CDR2 is YYDKDF (reference sequence). This CDR3 is 14 amino acids long. V gave up 3 bases and J gave up 7 bases, with 16 bases separating them. CDR3 residues: CATSSSDSSREQYF. In DNA, the CDR3 is TGTGCCACCAGCAGTAGTGACTCCTCGCGGGAGCAGTACTTC.

The chain recombines TRBV19 with TRBJ2-1; the match to TRBD2 covers 11 bases. Germline lookup yields CDR1 LNHDA and CDR2 SQIVND (reference sequence). This CDR3 has 15 residues. After removal of 6 bases from V and 6 bases from J, the junction contained 7 bases not matched to a gene. Here the CDR3 DNA reads TGTGCCAGTAGGGTTAGCGGGGGGGCCGGCAATGAGCAGTTCTTC. This codes for CASRVSGGAGNEQFF.